The T cell receptor beta chain described here comes from a study of Graves' ophthalmopathy and Graves' hyperthyroidism. This CDR3 is 14 amino acids long. CDR1 and CDR2 from the germline V gene are MNHEY and SVGAGI. Between the trimmed V and J ends, which lost 7 bases and 0 bases, there was a span of 12 bases. From RNA, the CDR3 regions of TCR beta chains were amplified and sequenced. Amplification began with first-round RT-PCR using HTBI primers, then second-round multiplex PCR was performed. MiXCR was run by TCRdb on the multiplex PCR reads, yielding one entry per CDR3 protein. Of around 670,000 distinct CDR3 sequences listed, around 40% are singletons. In this sample, this clonotype turned up a few times.

Sequencing was done on a sample of peripheral blood. The chain has TRBV6-5 and TRBJ1-1, with D possibly TRBD1 on 6 matching bases. The sequence derives from an adult man with Graves' ophthalmopathy. The CDR3 is CASTLDSLNTEAFF. CDR3 nucleotides: TGTGCCAGCACGTTGGACAGCTTGAACACTGAAGCTTTCTTT.